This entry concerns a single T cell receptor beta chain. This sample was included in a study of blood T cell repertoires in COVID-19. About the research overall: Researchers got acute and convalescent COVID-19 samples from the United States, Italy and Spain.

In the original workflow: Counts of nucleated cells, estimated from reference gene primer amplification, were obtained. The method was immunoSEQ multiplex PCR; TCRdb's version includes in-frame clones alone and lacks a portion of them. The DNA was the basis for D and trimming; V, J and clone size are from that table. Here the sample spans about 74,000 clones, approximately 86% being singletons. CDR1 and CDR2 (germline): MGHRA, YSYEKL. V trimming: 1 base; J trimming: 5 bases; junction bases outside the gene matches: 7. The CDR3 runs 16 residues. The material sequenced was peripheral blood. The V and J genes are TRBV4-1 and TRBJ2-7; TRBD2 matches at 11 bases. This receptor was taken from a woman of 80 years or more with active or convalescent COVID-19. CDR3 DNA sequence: TGCGCCAGCAGCCAAGCTAGCGGGGGGCTCCGAGACGAGCAGTACTTC. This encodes CASSQASGGLRDEQYF.